This T cell receptor (beta chain) came from a study of blood T cell repertoires in COVID-19. At the level of the study: Sites in the United States, Italy and Spain provided acute and convalescent COVID-19 samples. PBMCs, B-cell-depleted T cells, or T cells provided the cDNA or gDNA that made up the material.

This clone was detected only once. The CDR3 totals 16 residues. Germline assignment: CDR1 SGHRS and CDR2 YFSETQ. V shed 1 base and J shed 2 bases, with 15 bases lying between them. In the original analysis: For nucleated cells, counts were estimated from reference gene primer amplification. The protocol was immunoSEQ multiplex PCR, while the TCRdb copy is restricted to in-frame clones and leaves out a portion. V and J calls and clone size follow that table, whereas D and trimming were derived from the DNA. The sample consists of 70,000 to 90,000 clones, roughly 85% of them appearing once. The clonotype comes from a human donor in a cohort sampled during active COVID-19. Sequenced input: peripheral blood. V usage is TRBV5-1 and J usage is TRBJ1-2, with a possible D match to TRBD1 (5 bases). CDR3: CASSLLQAGSNYGYTF. As DNA, the CDR3 is TGCGCCAGCAGCTTGCTACAGGCAGGTAGCAACTATGGCTACACCTTC.